One sample yielded the 21 T cell receptor beta chains listed below, sequenced in a study of CD8 T cells in Susac syndrome. It was with random hexamers that about 0.45 to 1 ug RNA was reverse transcribed. TCRdb processed the immunoSEQ multiplex PCR reads anew with MiXCR; each CDR3 protein has one entry. The repertoire consists of a few hundred thousand distinct CDR3 sequences, with 92% occurring once and the leading ten covering approximately 0.13%. Material for sequencing was CD8+ T cells from PBMCs. The source of these receptors is a human donor with multiple sclerosis.

This chain uses TRBV12-3 or TRBV12-4 with TRBJ2-1; D ambiguous. This CDR3 spans 11 amino acids. V lost 5 bases and J 10 bases, leaving 9 bases between the germline ends. CDR3 loop: CASSNLGEQFF. CDR3 nucleotides: TGTGCCAGCAGTAATCTCGGGGAGCAGTTCTTC.

This chain joins TRBV27 and TRBJ1-1; D is unclear. The ends were cut back, 5 bases at V and 5 bases at J, with 15 bases in the middle. CDR3 length: 14 residues. Germline V gene sequence: CDR1 MNHEY, CDR2 SMNVEV (reference sequence). CDR3 region: CASSAVAGSTEAFF. DNA of the CDR3: TGTGCCAGCAGTGCCGTGGCGGGGAGTACTGAAGCTTTCTTT.

The gene calls are TRBV15 and TRBJ2-2, with 12 positions matching TRBD2. The CDR3 is 17 amino acids. V dropped 4 bases and J dropped 11; count of bases not matched to a gene: 14. Germline V gives CDR1 LNHNV, CDR2 YYDKDF (reference sequence). As DNA, the CDR3 is TGTGCCACCAGCAACGTGCCGGGACTAGCGGGCCTCGTTGAGCTGTTTTTT. Encoded protein: CATSNVPGLAGLVELFF.

This sequence joins TRBV7-9 and TRBJ2-7; D remains ambiguous. This CDR3 spans 13 amino acids. V lost 2 bases and J lost 5, with 10 bases in between. CDR1 and CDR2 from the germline V gene are SEHNR and FQNEAQ (reference sequence). For the CDR3, the DNA is TGTGCCAGCAGCTTAACCACAGCGAACGAGCAGTACTTC. This encodes CASSLTTANEQYF.

J is TRBJ2-7 and V is TRBV2, with 8 bases matching TRBD2. CDR1 is SNHLY, CDR2 FYNNEI, per germline. V lost 2 bases and J lost 4; bases outside the gene matches: 16. CDR3 size: 18 residues. CDR3 in DNA: TGTGCCAGCAGTGAAACGACTAGCGCTCGTCCCGAAGGGTACGAGCAGTACTTC. It is translated as CASSETTSARPEGYEQYF.

The chain links TRBV7-8 to TRBJ2-5; 7 nucleotides match TRBD2. After removal of 3 bases from V and 3 bases from J, the junction contained 7 bases not matched to a gene. The germline gives CDR1 SGHVS, CDR2 FQNEAQ. The CDR3 runs 15 residues. CDR3 coding DNA: TGTGCCAGCAGCTTTCCCGGACTAGTTGAAGAGACCCAGTACTTC. It translates to CASSFPGLVEETQYF.

This clonotype has only a few counts. The chain joins TRBV4-1 to TRBJ1-1; 7 bases are a match to TRBD1. Germline V gene lookup returns CDR1 MGHRA and CDR2 YSYEKL. After removal of 1 base from V and 3 bases from J, the junction contained 2 bases not matched to a gene. The CDR3 has 14 residues. As DNA, the CDR3 is TGCGCCAGCAGCCAAGTCGGGACAGACACTGAAGCTTTCTTT. Protein sequence: CASSQVGTDTEAFF.

This clonotype showed up just a few times. The chain links TRBV25-1 to TRBJ1-1; possible D gene TRBD1, 5 bases. Germline assignment: CDR1 MGHDK and CDR2 SYGVNS. The length of the CDR3 is 11 residues. The V end was cut by 3 bases, the J end by 11 bases, with 10 bases between. The CDR3 sequence: CASSEGGEAFF. The CDR3 coding sequence is TGTGCCAGCAGTGAGGGGGGGGAGGCTTTCTTT.

The CDR3 DNA reads TGTGCCTGGAGTATGGGGACTGAAGCTTTCTTT. It specifies CAWSMGTEAFF. The rearrangement links TRBV30 to TRBJ1-1; D not resolved. The ends were cut back, 2 bases at V and 5 bases at J, with 6 bases in the middle. Germline values: CDR1 GTSNPN, CDR2 SVGIG (reference sequence). The CDR3 contains 11 residues.

This clonotype was seen a handful of times. The V gene is TRBV30, the J gene TRBJ2-7, with 8 bases lining up with TRBD2. This CDR3 comprises 13 residues. V trimming: 4 bases; J trimming: 4 bases; junction bases outside the gene matches: 6. Germline CDR1 is GTSNPN and CDR2 is SVGIG (reference sequence). The CDR3 DNA is TGTGCCTGGACGGGGGGGAATAGGTACGAGCAGTACTTC. As protein: CAWTGGNRYEQYF.

This clonotype was seen only a few times. V usage is TRBV13 and J usage is TRBJ2-7; TRBD2 aligns across 14 bases. The CDR3 is made up of 15 amino acids. The germline V gene encodes CDR1 PRHDT and CDR2 FYEKMQ (reference sequence). J gave up 7 bases and V 5 bases, and 7 bases lay outside the gene matches. In DNA, the CDR3 is TGTGCCAGCAGCCCCGGGACTAGCGGGAGAAATGAGCAGTACTTC. It encodes CASSPGTSGRNEQYF.

The genes are TRBV4-2 and TRBJ2-7; D is perhaps TRBD2 (6 bases). The V gene lost 2 bases and the J gene lost 4 bases, with 9 bases spanning the gap. CDR1 and CDR2 (germline): LGHNA, YNFKEQ. CDR3 length equals 13 residues. The CDR3 DNA reads TGTGCCAGCAGCCAACCGGGAGAGTACGAGCAGTACTTC. It is translated as CASSQPGEYEQYF.

V and J are TRBV11-3 and TRBJ2-1; a possible D gene is TRBD2 (6 bases). Germline V gene lookup returns CDR1 SGHNT and CDR2 YENEEA. The CDR3 extends over 16 amino acids. Deletions cut 1 base from V and 0 bases from J, with 10 bases between. CDR3 protein: CASSLGGASSYNEQFF. CDR3 bases: TGTGCCAGCAGCTTAGGCGGGGCCAGCTCCTACAATGAGCAGTTCTTC.

This rearrangement joins TRBV9 to TRBJ2-7; D not resolved. The CDR3 runs 13 residues. Per the germline V gene, CDR1 is SGDLS and CDR2 is YYNGEE. V lost 3 bases and J 0 bases, leaving 7 bases between the germline ends. CDR3 in amino acids: CASSAGPSYEQYF. The CDR3 bases are TGTGCCAGCAGCGCTGGACCCTCCTACGAGCAGTACTTC. Full variable domain (missing parts from reference TRBV9 and TRBJ2-7): DSGVTQTPKHLITATGQRVTLRCSPRSGDLSVYWYQQSLDQGLQFLIQYYNGEERAKGNILERFSAQQFPDLHSELNLSSLELGDSALYFCASSAGPSYEQYFGPGTRLTVT.

The rearrangement uses TRBV7-3 and TRBJ2-2, with 11 bases that match TRBD2. The CDR3 is 17 amino acids. Looked up from germline, CDR1 is SGHTA and CDR2 is FQGTGA. Trimming at V came to 0 bases and at J to 5 bases, leaving 5 bases not matched to a gene. The CDR3 reads CASSLTWTSGPTGELFF. The CDR3 DNA is TGTGCCAGCAGCTTAACGTGGACTAGCGGGCCAACCGGGGAGCTGTTTTTT.

The V gene is TRBV5-5, the J gene TRBJ2-1; no clear D gene. The germline V gene has CDR1 SGHKS and CDR2 YYEKEE (reference sequence). Trimming took 6 bases from V and 5 from J, leaving 9 bases between them. The CDR3 has 12 residues. CDR3 DNA sequence: TGTGCCAGCATCTCACCAGACAATGAGCAGTTCTTC. Translation: CASISPDNEQFF.

The CDR3 protein is CASSQDSMTSGHQETQYF. CDR3 DNA sequence: TGCGCCAGCAGCCAAGATTCTATGACTAGCGGTCACCAAGAGACCCAGTACTTC. J is TRBJ2-5 and V is TRBV4-3; the match to TRBD2 covers 9 bases. CDR1 and CDR2 (germline): LGHNA, YSLEER. After removal of 0 bases from V and 0 bases from J, the junction contained 8 bases not matched to a gene. The CDR3 is 18 amino acids.

This chain joins TRBV27 and TRBJ1-6; 7 positions agree with TRBD1. The CDR3 runs 14 residues. With 2 bases clipped from V and 7 bases from J, the junction kept 2 bases outside the gene matches. The V gene's germline CDR1 is MNHEY and CDR2 SMNVEV (reference sequence). CDR3 DNA: TGTGCCAGCAGTTTAGGAGGGGGCAATTCACCCCTCCACTTT. This encodes CASSLGGGNSPLHF.

V gene TRBV19 combines with J gene TRBJ2-3; 10 bases line up with TRBD1. J lost 5 bases, V lost 5 bases, and 7 bases had no gene match. The CDR3 is 15 residues long. The germline CDR1 and CDR2 sequences are LNHDA and SQIVND (reference sequence). Here the CDR3 DNA reads TGTGCCAGTAGTGTGACAGGGGGCTTGGGAGATACGCAGTATTTT. Translation: CASSVTGGLGDTQYF.

The V and J genes are TRBV7-9 and TRBJ2-1; D perhaps matches TRBD2 (7 bases). Per the germline V gene, CDR1 is SEHNR and CDR2 is FQNEAQ (reference sequence). The germline V and J ends were trimmed by 2 bases and 8 bases, with 16 bases remaining between them. The CDR3 consists of 15 residues. CDR3 residues: CASSLLRLAGDEQFF. DNA for the CDR3: TGTGCCAGCAGCTTACTCCGACTAGCAGGGGATGAGCAGTTCTTC. Using reference TRBV7-9 and TRBJ2-1 for the parts outside the CDR3, the full variable domain is DTGVSQNPRHKITKRGQNVTFRCDPISEHNRLYWYRQTLGQGPEFLTYFQNEAQLEKSRLLSDRFSAERPKGSFSTLEIQRTEQGDSAMYLCASSLLRLAGDEQFFGPGTRLTVL.

This clonotype appeared a single time. V usage is TRBV18 and J usage is TRBJ2-7; possibly TRBD1 for D (5 bases). The germline V gene encodes CDR1 KGHSH and CDR2 LQKENI. Trimming cost V 5 bases and J 5 bases, with 13 bases left between them. The CDR3 consists of 13 residues. The CDR3 DNA reads TGTGCCAGCTCAGGGGTAGGGGCTCACGAGCAGTACTTC. It is translated as CASSGVGAHEQYF.